Reported below is one T cell receptor beta chain. Which antigen it targets is not known. Within one base of it there is no much larger clone, and no base qualities were kept. The sample comes from a study of T cell repertoires in cytomegalovirus infection (dated by TCRdb to between 2018 and 2021). Describing the broader study: Recently identified HLA-C-restricted CMV epitopes, whose presentation resists viral immunomodulation, were targeted by peptide stimulations together with well-studied HLA-B-restricted epitopes. Donor HLA type was relevant to the analysis, because carriage of CMV infection together with the matching HLA type was indicated by public TCR beta signatures. What the work shows at the level of the full study, not this receptor alone: In both this cohort and an independent roughly 400-donor cohort, the cumulative frequency of public TCR beta family members distinguished carriers of CMV infection plus the relevant HLA type. The ex vivo response was dominated by HLA-C-restricted CMV-specific TCR beta clonotypes, which also provided the single most frequent clonotype in two of eight donors.

The sequencer was an Illumina HiSeq 1500. Clones were called with MiXCR by TCRdb after fastp trimmed the public reads at Q25, and only in-frame beta chains were retained. Rows matching on CDR3 protein sequence are summarized as one entry with the most common DNA and genes. The sample table contains hundreds of thousands of distinct CDR3 sequences; only one count was recorded for roughly 42% of them. Roughly two fifths of the sample goes to the ten largest clones. V is pruned by 2 bases and J by 10 bases, leaving 2 bases of the junction without a gene match. The CDR3 runs 15 residues from the cysteine to the phenylalanine. The CDR3 DNA has 45 bases and is translated from base 1. Sequences SEHNR (CDR1) and FQNEAQ (CDR2) are obtained from the germline V gene (reference sequence). The sample's treatment or condition label, decoded: in vitro stimulation with specific CMV peptide epitopes to enrich CMV-specific T cells.

The input for sequencing was cultured PBMCs, taken from culture after CMV antigen stimulation. Recombination joined TRBV7-9 with TRBJ2-1, with 16 bases in between that match TRBD2. The sequence came from a human donor in good health (CMV status not recorded). Some clones in this sample may be carry-over from other donors' samples. The CDR3 here reads CASSLPGLAGGEQFF. Here is the DNA: TGTGCCAGCAGCTTACCGGGACTAGCGGGAGGGGAGCAGTTCTTC.